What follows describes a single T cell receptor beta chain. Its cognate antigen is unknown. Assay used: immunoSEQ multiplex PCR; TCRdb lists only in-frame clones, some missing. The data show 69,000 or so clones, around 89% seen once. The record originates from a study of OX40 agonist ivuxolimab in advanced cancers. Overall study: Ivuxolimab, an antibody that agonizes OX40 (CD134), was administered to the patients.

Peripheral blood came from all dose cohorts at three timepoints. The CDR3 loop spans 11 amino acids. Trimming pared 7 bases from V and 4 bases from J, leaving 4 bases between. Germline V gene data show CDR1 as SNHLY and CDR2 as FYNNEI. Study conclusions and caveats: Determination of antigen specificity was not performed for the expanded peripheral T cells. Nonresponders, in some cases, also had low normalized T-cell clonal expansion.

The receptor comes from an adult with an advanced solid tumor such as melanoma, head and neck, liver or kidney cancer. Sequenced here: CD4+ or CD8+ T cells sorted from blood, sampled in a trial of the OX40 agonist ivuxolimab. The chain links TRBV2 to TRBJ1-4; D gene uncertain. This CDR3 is CASNYNEKLFF. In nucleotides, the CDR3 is TGTGCCAGCAACTATAATGAAAAACTGTTTTTT.